Presented here are 14 T cell receptor beta chains from one specimen sequenced in a study of neurological immune-mediated disorders. TCRdb fed the 5' RACE reads into MiXCR, producing one record per CDR3 protein. The sample shows roughly 34,000 distinct CDR3 sequences, 4% to 5.5% of them seen only once. What was sequenced was PBMCs. The origin of the receptors is a man younger than 35 in good health.

The sample holds many counts of this clonotype. This chain uses TRBV5-1 with TRBJ2-1, with TRBD1 identical over 9 bases. Trimming at V came to 0 bases and at J to 8 bases, leaving 9 bases not matched to a gene. The CDR3 is 16 amino acids. From germline, CDR1 is SGHRS and CDR2 YFSETQ. The CDR3 sequence is CASSLEYGTGFDEQFF. DNA of the CDR3: TGCGCCAGCAGCTTGGAGTACGGGACAGGGTTCGATGAGCAGTTCTTC.

In this sample, this clonotype turned up many times. Written as DNA, the CDR3 is TGCAGTGCCCTTTCGGACTATGGCTACACCTTC. Its protein product is CSALSDYGYTF. The V gene is TRBV20-1, the J gene TRBJ1-2, with unresolved D. The V and J ends lost 6 bases and 3 bases respectively, with 8 bases between them. In germline, CDR1 is DFQATT, CDR2 SNEGSKA (reference sequence). The CDR3 runs 11 residues.

The rearrangement links TRBV6-6 to TRBJ2-1; D remains ambiguous. The CDR3 contains 11 residues. The germline V and J ends were trimmed by 7 bases and 4 bases, with 5 bases remaining between them. The germline V gene encodes CDR1 MNHNY and CDR2 SVGAGI (reference sequence). Here the CDR3 reads CASTEYNEQFF. The CDR3 bases are TGTGCCAGCACCGAGTACAATGAGCAGTTCTTC.

Ten or more counts support this clonotype. The chain couples TRBV14 to TRBJ1-1; D gene unclear. The CDR3 runs 18 residues. The germline CDR1 and CDR2 sequences are SGHDN and FVKESK. With 3 bases removed from V and 0 bases from J, the gap between germline ends came to 20 bases. This CDR3 is CASSHPTDRNTMNTEAFF. The CDR3, as DNA: TGTGCCAGCAGCCACCCCACCGACCGCAACACCATGAACACTGAAGCTTTCTTT.

At least ten counts were recorded for this clonotype. The V gene is TRBV7-8, the J gene TRBJ1-5; D uncertain. The CDR3 runs to 16 residues. Germline V gene lookup returns CDR1 SGHVS and CDR2 FQNEAQ. Deletions cut 6 bases from V and 2 bases from J, with 17 bases between. The CDR3 is CASSPGSQPGNQPQHF. CDR3 bases: TGTGCCAGCAGTCCCGGGTCTCAACCGGGCAATCAGCCCCAGCATTTT.

This sequence joins TRBV7-6 and TRBJ1-6; D unclear. Germline lookup yields CDR1 SGHVS and CDR2 FNYEAQ. The CDR3 totals 16 residues. Trimming left V 0 bases short and J 9 bases short, with 15 bases between. This CDR3 is CASSLAETPGFSPLHF. CDR3 bases: TGTGCCAGCAGCTTAGCTGAGACACCCGGGTTTTCACCCCTCCACTTT. The whole variable domain, remainder taken from reference TRBV7-6 and TRBJ1-6, is GAGVSQSPRYKVTKRGQDVALRCDPISGHVSLYWYRQALGQGPEFLTYFNYEAQQDKSGLPNDRFSAERPEGSISTLTIQRTEQRDSAMYRCASSLAETPGFSPLHFGNGTRLTVT.

In this sample, this clonotype turned up many times. CDR3 amino acids: CASSPSGRQYF. The CDR3 coding sequence is TGTGCCAGCAGCCCCTCCGGGCGCCAGTACTTC. The V gene is TRBV7-9, the J gene TRBJ2-5; no clear D. Germline V gene sequence: CDR1 SEHNR, CDR2 FQNEAQ (reference sequence). The CDR3 sequence is 11 residues long. V shed 5 bases and J shed 10 bases, with 11 bases lying between them.

This clonotype was recorded many times. This chain connects TRBV10-3 to TRBJ2-3; a possible D gene is TRBD2 (6 bases). CDR3 length: 19 amino acids. Trimming pared 0 bases from V and 0 bases from J, leaving 19 bases between. CDR1 is ENHRY, CDR2 SYGVKD, per germline. Here the CDR3 reads CAISESRNSGDTSTDTQYF. The CDR3 DNA reads as TGTGCCATCAGTGAGTCGAGGAATAGCGGAGACACTAGCACAGATACGCAGTATTTT.

This clonotype was recorded at least ten times. V is TRBV11-2 and J is TRBJ1-1; the D is unclear. V lost 2 bases and J lost 1, with 23 bases in between. The germline V gene encodes CDR1 SGHAT and CDR2 FQNNGV. This CDR3 has 19 residues. CDR3 nucleotide sequence: TGTGCCAGCAGCTTACGTACCGGCCGCGGGAGCTTAAAGAACACTGAAGCTTTCTTT. Amino acid sequence: CASSLRTGRGSLKNTEAFF.

This clonotype was seen ten or more times. The chain uses TRBV5-1 and TRBJ2-1; a possible D gene is TRBD1 (5 bases). Germline V gene data show CDR1 as SGHRS and CDR2 as YFSETQ. Trimming removed 4 bases at V and 3 bases at J, with 14 bases between. This CDR3 has 15 residues. CDR3 sequence: CASSPDGQGYNEQFF. CDR3 bases: TGCGCCAGCAGCCCAGACGGGCAGGGCTACAATGAGCAGTTCTTC.

This clonotype was seen many times. The chain uses TRBV20-1 and TRBJ2-2; D is unresolved. Germline V lookup: CDR1 DFQATT, CDR2 SNEGSKA (reference sequence). This CDR3 has 18 residues. Between the trimmed V and J ends, which lost 2 bases and 0 bases, there was a span of 19 bases. CDR3 sequence (DNA): TGCAGTGCTAGACATCGCCGCTCCGGTTTCGCGAACACCGGGGAGCTGTTTTTT. It is translated as CSARHRRSGFANTGELFF.

This clonotype was seen ten or more times. The V and J genes are TRBV3-1 and TRBJ2-1; no clear D gene. The CDR3 totals 12 residues. Germline loops: CDR1 LGHDT, CDR2 YNNKEL (reference sequence). Trimming removed 1 base from V and 12 bases from J, with 10 bases in between. The DNA for the CDR3 is TGTGCCAGCAGCCAAGGTTTCCTAGGGCAGTTCTTC. This encodes CASSQGFLGQFF.

This clonotype occurred many times. The chain's CDR3 is CAISSSGGWYEQFF. CDR3 DNA: TGTGCCATCAGTTCTAGCGGGGGATGGTATGAGCAGTTCTTC. This chain connects TRBV10-3 to TRBJ2-1, with 10 bases identical to TRBD2. The length of the CDR3 is 14 residues. The V gene end was trimmed by 5 bases and the J gene end by 8 bases; junction bases not matched to a gene: 6. Germline V gives CDR1 ENHRY, CDR2 SYGVKD.

This clonotype was seen at least ten times. The chain links TRBV7-8 to TRBJ1-3; the D gene is possibly TRBD1 (5 bases). This CDR3 contains 15 residues. Germline V gene lookup returns CDR1 SGHVS and CDR2 FQNEAQ. Deletions cut 1 base from V and 1 base from J, with 8 bases between. CDR3 region: CASSLVGDSGNTIYF. CDR3 nucleotides: TGTGCCAGCAGCTTAGTGGGGGATTCTGGAAACACCATATATTTT.